These T cell receptor beta chains were read from a single sample in a study of T cell responses to AZD1222 COVID-19 vaccine. Assay used: immunoSEQ multiplex PCR; TCRdb lists only in-frame clones, some missing. In the table there are fewer than 80,000 clones, about 87% of which are singletons. The sample in question was peripheral blood, obtained 28 days after the second dose of the MenACWY control vaccine. The receptors were sampled from an adult who received the MenACWY meningococcal vaccine as a control. The CDR3 runs from the conserved cysteine through the conserved F or W. D genes are given only for firm matches. Size values are once, few and many counts, or a class for expanded clones, and some rows have none.

abundance: .; j_gene: TRBJ1-2; d_gene: TRBD1; v_gene: TRBV25-1; CDR3nt: TGTGCCAGCAGTTTCACAGGGGGCTCTGGGACTTATGGCTACACCTTC; CDR3aa: CASSFTGGSGTYGYTF
abundance: .; j_gene: TRBJ1-5; d_gene: TRBD1; v_gene: TRBV28; CDR3nt: TGTGCCAGCAGTCCGTGGACAGGGACTAGCAATCAGCCCCAGCATTTT; CDR3aa: CASSPWTGTSNQPQHF
abundance: .; j_gene: TRBJ2-7; d_gene: .; v_gene: TRBV5-4; CDR3nt: TGTGCCAGCAGCCAGGGGATTTCCTACGAGCAGTACTTC; CDR3aa: CASSQGISYEQYF
abundance: .; j_gene: TRBJ2-3; d_gene: TRBD2; v_gene: TRBV5-6; CDR3nt: TGTGCCAGCAGCTTGGTCGCTAGCGGGGGACCTACAGATACGCAGTATTTT; CDR3aa: CASSLVASGGPTDTQYF
abundance: .; j_gene: TRBJ1-1; d_gene: .; v_gene: TRBV10-3; CDR3nt: TGTGCCATCAGAATCACAGGGCAGGGGGAAGCTTTCTTT; CDR3aa: CAIRITGQGEAFF
abundance: .; j_gene: TRBJ1-5; d_gene: TRBD1; v_gene: TRBV19; CDR3nt: TGTGCCAGTAGTGGGACTACCGGGACAGGGAACGTTCAGCCCCAGCATTTT; CDR3aa: CASSGTTGTGNVQPQHF
abundance: once; j_gene: TRBJ1-1; d_gene: .; v_gene: TRBV7-2; CDR3nt: TGTGCCAGCAGCTTAGATGCAGGGCCAGCAGGAGCTTTCTTT; CDR3aa: CASSLDAGPAGAFF
abundance: .; j_gene: TRBJ1-1; d_gene: .; v_gene: TRBV6-4; CDR3nt: TGTGCCAGCAGTGACGTGTTAGGGGATCAGACTGAAGCTTTCTTT; CDR3aa: CASSDVLGDQTEAFF
abundance: .; j_gene: TRBJ1-3; d_gene: .; v_gene: TRBV19; CDR3nt: TGTGCCAGTAGTACCGAACCCCGGACAGGAAACACCATATATTTT; CDR3aa: CASSTEPRTGNTIYF
abundance: .; j_gene: TRBJ1-1; d_gene: TRBD1; v_gene: TRBV18; CDR3nt: TGTGCCAGCTCACCTTCACGACAGGGAGCTGAAGCTTTCTTT; CDR3aa: CASSPSRQGAEAFF
abundance: .; j_gene: TRBJ1-5; d_gene: .; v_gene: TRBV28; CDR3nt: TGTGCCAGCAGTCAGGGCCGCTTCAGCAATCAGCCCCAGCATTTT; CDR3aa: CASSQGRFSNQPQHF
abundance: .; j_gene: TRBJ1-4; d_gene: .; v_gene: TRBV5-6; CDR3nt: TGTGCCAGCAGCTTGGGGGTGACAGCGCAGAAACTGTTTTTT; CDR3aa: CASSLGVTAQKLFF
abundance: .; j_gene: TRBJ1-3; d_gene: .; v_gene: TRBV5-1; CDR3nt: TGCGCCAGCAGCTTGGAAGGGTCCAGAGCAGGAAACACCATATATTTT; CDR3aa: CASSLEGSRAGNTIYF
abundance: .; j_gene: TRBJ1-1; d_gene: .; v_gene: TRBV9; CDR3nt: TGTGCCAGCAGCGGAAGGGACGGACAATACACTGAAGCTTTCTTT; CDR3aa: CASSGRDGQYTEAFF
abundance: .; j_gene: TRBJ2-3; d_gene: .; v_gene: TRBV3-1/TRBV3-2; CDR3nt: TGTGCCAGCAGCCAAGATATGGGGGTGAGCACAGATACGCAGTATTTT; CDR3aa: CASSQDMGVSTDTQYF
abundance: .; j_gene: TRBJ1-2; d_gene: TRBD1; v_gene: TRBV6-5; CDR3nt: TGTGCCAGCAGTTCCCGGACAGGGCGTGTAAGCTATGGCTACACCTTC; CDR3aa: CASSSRTGRVSYGYTF
abundance: once; j_gene: TRBJ1-1; d_gene: TRBD1; v_gene: TRBV3-1/TRBV3-2; CDR3nt: TGTGCCAGCAGCCAATATGGGACAGGGAGCACTGAAGCTTTCTTT; CDR3aa: CASSQYGTGSTEAFF
abundance: .; j_gene: TRBJ1-4; d_gene: TRBD1; v_gene: TRBV2; CDR3nt: TGTGCCAGCAGAGGGACAGGGGAACATGAAAAACTGTTTTTT; CDR3aa: CASRGTGEHEKLFF
abundance: .; j_gene: TRBJ2-1; d_gene: .; v_gene: TRBV5-4; CDR3nt: TGTGCCAGCAGCTTGGCCCCCCGCGGTGGACCCAATGAGCAGTTCTTC; CDR3aa: CASSLAPRGGPNEQFF
abundance: .; j_gene: TRBJ1-2; d_gene: TRBD1; v_gene: TRBV7-9; CDR3nt: TGTGCCAGCAGCCCGGACAGGGGAAGGGGAAACTATGGCTACACCTTC; CDR3aa: CASSPDRGRGNYGYTF
abundance: .; j_gene: TRBJ1-5; d_gene: TRBD1; v_gene: TRBV27; CDR3nt: TGTGCCAGCAGTTTATCCGGGACAGGGGCTGCTCAGCCCCAGCATTTT; CDR3aa: CASSLSGTGAAQPQHF
abundance: .; j_gene: TRBJ2-7; d_gene: TRBD1; v_gene: TRBV5-1; CDR3nt: TGCGCCAGCAGCCGGGACAGCTACACCTACGAGCAGTACTTC; CDR3aa: CASSRDSYTYEQYF
abundance: .; j_gene: TRBJ1-5; d_gene: .; v_gene: TRBV28; CDR3nt: TGTGCCAGCAGCCCCTACAGATCCCTTAGCAATCAGCCCCAGCATTTT; CDR3aa: CASSPYRSLSNQPQHF
abundance: .; j_gene: TRBJ2-7; d_gene: .; v_gene: TRBV6-2/TRBV6-3; CDR3nt: TGTGCCAGCAGCTCCGGGACCCACGAGCAGTACTTC; CDR3aa: CASSSGTHEQYF
abundance: once; j_gene: TRBJ2-1; d_gene: .; v_gene: TRBV18; CDR3nt: TGTGCCAGCTCACCACCGTCAGGGTTCTACAATGAGCAGTTCTTC; CDR3aa: CASSPPSGFYNEQFF
abundance: .; j_gene: TRBJ1-1; d_gene: .; v_gene: TRBV19; CDR3nt: TGTGCCAGTACTGACCCGGCAATGAACACTGAAGCTTTCTTT; CDR3aa: CASTDPAMNTEAFF
abundance: .; j_gene: TRBJ2-2; d_gene: TRBD2; v_gene: TRBV7-6; CDR3nt: TGTGCCAGCAGCTTAGGGCCGACTAGCGGGGGGACCGGGGAACTGTTTTTT; CDR3aa: CASSLGPTSGGTGELFF